This TCR beta chain is drawn from a study of Graves' ophthalmopathy and Graves' hyperthyroidism. The CDR3 is made up of 15 amino acids. Germline loops: CDR1 MNHEY, CDR2 SVGAGI. Trimming took 4 bases from V and 5 from J, leaving 12 bases between them. RNA transcripts yielded amplified TCR beta CDR3 regions. RT-PCR with HTBI primers came first, then second-round multiplex PCR. A single record per CDR3 protein comes from TCRdb applying MiXCR to the multiplex PCR reads. The repertoire holds a few hundred thousand distinct CDR3 sequences, about a sixth seen once, with 2% to 2.5% in the top ten. This clonotype turned up a few times.

The V and J genes are TRBV6-5 and TRBJ1-6, with D tentatively TRBD1 (5 bases). This clonotype originated in an adult woman with stable Graves' hyperthyroidism. Sequenced sample: peripheral blood. CDR3 in DNA: TGTGCCAGCAGTTTGCAGGGTCCTAATAATTCACCCCTCCACTTT. It yields the protein CASSLQGPNNSPLHF.